Given below is one TCR beta chain in context. The record originates from a study of Ad26.COV2.S vaccination and SARS-CoV-2 variants. For the study at large: In the COV1001 trial, the donor was in the Ad26.COV2.S arm.

The CDR3 is made up of 16 amino acids. Trimming stripped 4 bases from V and 4 bases from J, with 19 bases between. In germline, CDR1 is SGHAT, CDR2 FQNNGV. Treatment here: around 19 received Ad26.COV2.S at low or high dose, single or two shots; 5 received placebo; per-sample allocation not given. Samples analyzed were those drawn on day 63 after the first vaccine or placebo injection. The data were produced by immunoSEQ multiplex PCR, yet TCRdb's version contains in-frame clones alone and is incomplete. The profile covers about 400,000 clones, with around 87% appearing a single time and about 3.6% taken by the ten largest.

This rearrangement joins TRBV11-2 to TRBJ1-2; D might be TRBD1 (6 bases). The source material was peripheral blood, sampled in a trial of Ad26.COV2.S vaccine versus placebo. This receptor was identified in a person between 18 and 65 years old who received the Ad26.COV2.S COVID-19 vaccine or a placebo. This chain's CDR3 is CASSSHPWGRGYGYTF. Written as DNA, the CDR3 is TGTGCCAGCAGCTCCCACCCATGGGGCAGGGGCTATGGCTACACCTTC.